This T cell receptor beta chain stems from a study of cytomegalovirus exposure and HLA in healthy donors. V lost 2 bases to trimming and J lost 0 bases, with 5 bases between them. CDR1 and CDR2 from the germline V gene are SNHLY and FYNNEI. The CDR3 totals 13 residues. PCR was performed using 60 Vbeta and 13 Jbeta primers. Sequenced by immunoSEQ multiplex PCR; TCRdb stores in-frame clones only, minus some. The data show some 98,000 clones, about 80% seen once. In its sample, this clone was seen a few times. The sequence was collected from a female donor in good health and CMV-seropositive. The specimen was PBMCs. The chain is built from TRBV2 and TRBJ2-7; no clear D gene. DNA for the CDR3: TGTGCCAGCAGTGAAAGGAGCTCCTACGAGCAGTACTTC. Translated, it gives CASSERSSYEQYF.